The rows below give T cell receptor beta chains drawn from one sample of a study of T cells in Graves' hyperthyroidism and ophthalmopathy. Each CDR3 protein is one row after TCRdb ran MiXCR on the multiplex PCR reads. The sample consists of some 760,000 distinct CDR3 sequences, about 15% of them appearing once. Specimen: blood. Receptors were obtained from a woman younger than 30 with Graves' hyperthyroidism. CDR3s include the opening cysteine and the closing phenylalanine or tryptophan. The D gene is left open where the match is weak. Not all rows give a size; the values are once, few, many and, for expanded clones, a class.

d_call	clone_size	cdr3_length	v_call	j_call	cdr3_nt	cdr3_aa
.	many	16	TRBV6-2/TRBV6-3	TRBJ1-5	TGTGCCAGCAGTTACTCGGGCGTGTATTCAGGTCAGCCCCAGCATTTT	CASSYSGVYSGQPQHF
.	many	15	TRBV27	TRBJ2-2	TGTGCCAGCAGTTTAAAAACTCCAGGCACCGGGGAGCTGTTTTTT	CASSLKTPGTGELFF
.	.	15	TRBV3-1	TRBJ2-4	TGTGCCAGCAGCCAACACGGAGGAGGAAAAAACATTCAGTACTTC	CASSQHGGGKNIQYF
.	many	17	TRBV6-1	TRBJ2-2	TGTGCCAGCAGGGCCTCGAGGGGGACCACGAACACCGGGGAGCTGTTTTTT	CASRASRGTTNTGELFF
.	.	13	TRBV6-2/TRBV6-3	TRBJ2-7	TGTGCCAGCAGTGGACAGTGGGGCGACGAGCAGTACTTC	CASSGQWGDEQYF
.	few	15	TRBV4-1	TRBJ2-1	TGCGCCAGCAGGATAATTAGCGGTGTCTACAATGAGCAGTTCTTC	CASRIISGVYNEQFF
TRBD2	many	15	TRBV20-1	TRBJ2-7	TGCAGTGCTAGAGAAGGAGGAGGACTAGCGGATAAGCAGTACTTC	CSAREGGGLADKQYF
TRBD1	many	15	TRBV27	TRBJ1-5	TGTGCCAGCAGCCCAGATACAGGGGGCAATCAGCCCCAGCATTTT	CASSPDTGGNQPQHF
.	many	11	TRBV2	TRBJ1-1	TGTGCCAGCAGCGTGGGACTCCGAGCTTTCTTT	CASSVGLRAFF
.	many	14	TRBV6-1	TRBJ2-7	TGTGCCAGCAAGGACAATCTAGACTTCTACGAGCAGTACTTC	CASKDNLDFYEQYF
.	many	15	TRBV6-1	TRBJ1-5	TGTGCCAGCAGTCCTGCGGGGGCGGGCAATCAGCCCCAGCATTTT	CASSPAGAGNQPQHF
TRBD2	many	19	TRBV7-9	TRBJ2-1	TGTGCCAGCAGCTTAGAACCGAAATGGGGACTAGCGGGAGCGAGTGAGCAGTTCTTC	CASSLEPKWGLAGASEQFF
.	many	15	TRBV7-9	TRBJ1-6	TGTGCCAGCAGCTTAGCGACTGCTTTCATGTCACCCCTCCACTTT	CASSLATAFMSPLHF
TRBD2	few	16	TRBV5-5	TRBJ2-1	TGTGCCAGCAGCTTATTTACTAGCGGGAGGTACAATGAGCAGTTCTTC	CASSLFTSGRYNEQFF
TRBD1	few	17	TRBV4-1	TRBJ1-3	TGCGCCAGCAGCCAAGGGGGACAGGGAAGAGCTGGAAACACCATATATTTT	CASSQGGQGRAGNTIYF
TRBD2	many	15	TRBV7-2	TRBJ2-7	TGTGCCAGCAGCCCCCGCGGAGCGGGGTCCTACGAGCAGTACTTC	CASSPRGAGSYEQYF
.	many	13	TRBV12-3/TRBV12-4	TRBJ2-3	TGTGCCAGCAGTCAACCCTTCACAGATACGCAGTATTTT	CASSQPFTDTQYF
.	few	15	TRBV24-1	TRBJ1-5	TGTGCCACCAGTGAAGCCGGTGCGGGATATCAGCCCCAGCATTTT	CATSEAGAGYQPQHF
TRBD1	.	18	TRBV7-2	TRBJ2-1	TGTGCCAGCAGCCGAAACGGACAGGGGCGCGGCCCCTACAATGAGCAGTTCTTC	CASSRNGQGRGPYNEQFF
.	few	14	TRBV11-2	TRBJ2-7	TGTGCCAGCAGCTTAGCCAGGGAAGCAGTCGAGCAGTACTTC	CASSLAREAVEQYF
.	few	17	TRBV30	TRBJ2-2	TGTGCCTGGAGTGTACCGAGCGGATACGCGAACACCGGGGAGCTGTTTTTT	CAWSVPSGYANTGELFF
TRBD1	many	14	TRBV2	TRBJ2-7	TGTGCCAGCAGTGTTGGGGACAGGACTTACGAGCAGTACTTC	CASSVGDRTYEQYF
TRBD2	few	14	TRBV29-1	TRBJ2-1	TGCAGCGTTTCTCCAGCGGGGCTTTACAATGAGCAGTTCTTC	CSVSPAGLYNEQFF